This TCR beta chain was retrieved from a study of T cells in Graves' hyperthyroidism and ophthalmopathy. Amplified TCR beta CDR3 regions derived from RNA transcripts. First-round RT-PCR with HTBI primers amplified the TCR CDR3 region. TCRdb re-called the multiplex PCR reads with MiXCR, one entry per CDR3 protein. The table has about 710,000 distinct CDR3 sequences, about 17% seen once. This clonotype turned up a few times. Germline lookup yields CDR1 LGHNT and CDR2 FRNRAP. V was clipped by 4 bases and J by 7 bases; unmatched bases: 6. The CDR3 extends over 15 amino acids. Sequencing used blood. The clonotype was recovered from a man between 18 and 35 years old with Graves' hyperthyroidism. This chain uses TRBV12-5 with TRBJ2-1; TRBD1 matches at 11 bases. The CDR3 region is CASGSPGQGGNEQFF. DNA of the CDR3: TGTGCTAGTGGTTCCCCGGGACAGGGGGGAAATGAGCAGTTCTTC.